This passage covers 8 T cell receptor beta chains from one sample sequenced in a study of prognosis after radiotherapy for stage I lung cancer. Two-round multiplex PCR amplified TCR beta CDR3 from genomic DNA. Gene-specific primers for each TRBV and TRBJ gene drove first-round PCR. TCRdb reanalysed the multiplex PCR reads using MiXCR and keeps one entry per CDR3 protein. The table has about 31,000 distinct CDR3 sequences, about 30% seen once. This material consisted of PBMCs, taken before or after stereotactic body radiation therapy (not recorded which). The receptors originated from a donor aged 50 or older with non-small cell lung cancer.

This clonotype was seen many times. The CDR3 sequence is CASSGTPGGAYNEQFF. Written as DNA, the CDR3 is TGTGCCAGCAGTGGGACCCCGGGAGGGGCCTACAATGAGCAGTTCTTC. J is TRBJ2-1 and V is TRBV2, with 8 nucleotides matching TRBD2. Germline CDR1 SNHLY, CDR2 FYNNEI. The CDR3 sequence is 16 residues long. V was pared by 4 bases and J by 2 bases, with 7 bases of the junction left unmatched. Full variable domain (missing parts from reference TRBV2 and TRBJ2-1): EPEVTQTPSHQVTQMGQEVILRCVPISNHLYFYWYRQILGQKVEFLVSFYNNEISEKSEIFDDQFSVERPDGSNFTLKIRSTKLEDSAMYFCASSGTPGGAYNEQFFGPGTRLTVL.

In this sample, this clonotype turned up a few times. A much larger clonotype is one base distant, so this may be a read error. In this CDR3 the conserved last residue, phenylalanine or tryptophan, is missing, so a read error is likely. The chain recombines TRBV6-5 with TRBJ2-1; D gene unclear. The CDR3 spans 16 residues. Germline V CDR1 and CDR2: MNHEY, SVGAGI. V dropped 0 bases and J dropped 0 bases, with 9 bases sitting between them. CDR3 sequence reads: CASSYSRSLSYNEQFL. In nucleotides, the CDR3 is TGTGCCAGCAGTTACTCGAGAAGCCTCTCCTACAATGAGCAGTTCCTC.

CDR3 region: CASSGIAGAYEQYF. The DNA of the CDR3 is TGTGCCAGCAGCGGGATAGCGGGGGCATACGAGCAGTACTTC. The chain employs TRBV6-1 and TRBJ2-7; 9 bases are shared with TRBD2. Germline-derived CDR1 and CDR2 are MNHNS and SASEGT. The CDR3 runs to 14 residues. V lost 6 bases and J lost 4; bases outside the gene matches: 7.

For this clonotype: With a much larger clone just one base away, this may be a read error. The CDR3 nucleotides are TGTGCCGGCAGTTTCCCGGGGGGAACGGCTAATGAAAAACTGTTTTTT. Protein: CAGSFPGGTANEKLFF. The genes are TRBV6-2 or TRBV6-3 and TRBJ1-4, with a weak D call TRBD1 (5 bases). Germline CDR1 is MNHEY and CDR2 is SVGEGT. The CDR3 runs to 16 residues.

The CDR3 sequence is CASSFPGRKGQWSSDTQYF. As DNA, the CDR3 is TGTGCCAGCAGTTTTCCTGGGCGAAAGGGACAGTGGTCATCAGATACGCAGTATTTT. The chain carries TRBV12-3 or TRBV12-4 and TRBJ2-3; 7 bases map to TRBD1. This CDR3 has 19 residues. The V segment lost 3 bases and the J segment 4 bases; nucleotides outside the gene matches: 19.

This clonotype was detected many times. V usage is TRBV7-2 and J usage is TRBJ2-2, with TRBD2 as a possible D gene (5 bases). Trimming took off 8 bases at V and 2 bases at J, with 12 bases between the two ends. The CDR3 runs to 14 residues. Germline CDR1 SGHTA, CDR2 FQGNSA. Here the CDR3 DNA reads TGTGCCAGCTTGGAGCGGATAAACACCGGGGAGCTGTTTTTT. This gives the protein CASLERINTGELFF.

This clonotype was seen a few times. This may arise from a read error, as a much more abundant clone is one base away. The J gene is TRBJ2-3, the V gene TRBV7-8, with 9 bases lining up with TRBD2. The CDR3 consists of 21 residues. Per the germline V gene, CDR1 is SGHVS and CDR2 is FQNEAQ. The CDR3 nucleotides read TGTGCCAGCAGCCATTATCAGGTAGCGGGAGAGGCCCCTACTAGCACAGATCCGCAGTATTTT. This sequence encodes CASSHYQVAGEAPTSTDPQYF.

This clonotype was observed at least ten times. The rearrangement links TRBV19 to TRBJ2-2, with TRBD2 identical over 8 bases. CDR1 and CDR2 from the germline V gene are LNHDA and SQIVND (reference sequence). This CDR3 spans 15 amino acids. V lost 5 bases to trimming and J lost 6 bases; unmatched junction nucleotides: 8. CDR3 nucleotide sequence: TGTGCCAGTAGTCCTAGCGGGCAAGCTTCCGGGGAGCTGTTTTTT. Translating it yields CASSPSGQASGELFF.